The 9 T cell receptor beta chains below were found in one sample sequenced in a study of cytomegalovirus exposure and HLA in healthy donors. PCR employed 60 Vbeta and 13 Jbeta primers. The data were produced by immunoSEQ multiplex PCR, yet TCRdb's version contains in-frame clones alone and is incomplete. The sample yields more than 150,000 clones, over 60% seen once. Sequenced sample: PBMCs. These receptors were taken from a man between 18 and 35 years old in good health and CMV-seronegative.

This chain connects TRBV18 to TRBJ2-1; D is uncertain. V lost 1 base, J lost 5 bases, and 15 bases lay in between. The CDR3 contains 16 residues. Germline lookup yields CDR1 KGHSH and CDR2 LQKENI. The DNA for the CDR3 is TGTGCCAGCTCACCACTAGACATCCCGACCAACAATGAGCAGTTCTTC. Protein product: CASSPLDIPTNNEQFF.

The chain recombines TRBV7-9 with TRBJ2-7; TRBD2 matches at 8 bases. V gave up 3 bases and J gave up 2 bases; unmatched junction bases: 3. The CDR3 contains 14 residues. Germline V lookup: CDR1 SEHNR, CDR2 FQNEAQ (reference sequence). In nucleotides, the CDR3 is TGTGCCAGCAGCTTTACGGGGGGGCCCTACGAGCAGTACTTC. Protein product: CASSFTGGPYEQYF.

This chain joins TRBV5-1 and TRBJ2-3; D remains ambiguous. The CDR3 consists of 15 residues. V lost 2 bases to trimming and J lost 5 bases, with 15 bases between them. In germline, CDR1 is SGHRS, CDR2 YFSETQ. The CDR3 sequence: CASSLSPIRRDTQYF. The DNA of the CDR3 is TGCGCCAGCAGCTTAAGCCCGATAAGGAGAGATACGCAGTATTTT.

The chain is built from TRBV30 and TRBJ1-3; D might be TRBD1 (5 bases). CDR3 length: 14 amino acids. The germline CDR1 and CDR2 sequences are GTSNPN and SVGIG (reference sequence). The ends were cut back, 6 bases at V and 0 bases at J, with 12 bases in the middle. CDR3 DNA: TGTGCCTGCCCCTCGGGGGGCTCTGGAAACACCATATATTTT. It is translated as CACPSGGSGNTIYF.

The chain recombines TRBV18 with TRBJ2-7; 8 positions match TRBD2. The CDR3 extends over 16 amino acids. In germline, CDR1 is KGHSH, CDR2 LQKENI. V shed 5 bases and J 3 bases; nucleotides not matched to a gene: 12. The chain's CDR3 is CASSGLERGSYYEQYF. DNA for the CDR3: TGTGCCAGCTCAGGTCTGGAGCGGGGGTCTTACTACGAGCAGTACTTC. The full variable domain, rest sourced from reference TRBV18 and TRBJ2-7, is NAGVMQNPRHLVRRRGQEARLRCSPMKGHSHVYWYRQLPEEGLKFMVYLQKENIIDESGMPKERFSAEFPKEGPSILRIQQVVRGDSAAYFCASSGLERGSYYEQYFGPGTRLTVT.

The rearrangement links TRBV25-1 to TRBJ2-7; 8 bases fit TRBD1. The ends lost 3 bases at V and 0 bases at J; junction bases unmatched: 10. The V gene's germline CDR1 is MGHDK and CDR2 SYGVNS. The CDR3 contains 17 residues. CDR3 DNA: TGTGCCAGCAGTGAGGAAAGGACAGGGACAAGCTCCTACGAGCAGTACTTC. This translates into CASSEERTGTSSYEQYF.

The rearrangement uses TRBV29-1 and TRBJ1-2; possible D gene TRBD1, 6 bases. CDR1 is SQVTM and CDR2 is ANQGSEA in the germline V gene. V dropped 7 bases and J dropped 3 bases, with 9 bases sitting between them. This CDR3 has 11 amino acids. CDR3 protein: CSGDTYYGYTF. CDR3 nucleotides: TGCAGCGGGGACACCTACTATGGCTACACCTTC.

For the CDR3, the DNA is TGTGCCAGCAGTTTTTATCAGGGCTTGAACGAGCAGTACTTC. Its protein product is CASSFYQGLNEQYF. The chain has TRBV28 and TRBJ2-7; perhaps TRBD1 as D (5 bases). Trimming left V 3 bases short and J 5 bases short, with 14 bases between. The CDR3 loop spans 14 amino acids. Germline-derived CDR1 and CDR2 are MDHEN and SYDVKM.

This rearrangement joins TRBV9 to TRBJ2-3; 8 positions match TRBD2. The CDR3 is made up of 15 amino acids. CDR1 SGDLS and CDR2 YYNGEE come from the germline V gene. J gave up 2 bases and V 4 bases, and 6 bases lay outside the gene matches. The CDR3 loop is CASSPGGVYTDTQYF. The CDR3 DNA follows: TGTGCCAGCAGCCCGGGGGGGGTCTACACAGATACGCAGTATTTT.